The TCR beta chain described here comes from a study of human T cells and chemical hapten exposure. The overall study: DPC at 2% was the sensitizing agent, placed on around 2 cm by around 2 cm of upper inner arm skin.

Germline lookup yields CDR1 DFQATT and CDR2 SNEGSKA (reference sequence). This CDR3 spans 16 amino acids. V lost 3 bases to trimming and J lost 4 bases; unmatched junction nucleotides: 11. The time point is: pre-sensitization, week 0. The treatment: therapeutic diphenylcyclopropenone sensitization with weekly scalp DPC. Total RNA was isolated from whole blood that had not been fractionated. This clonotype was recorded many times. TCRdb reprocessed the RACE reads via MiXCR and lists one record per CDR3 protein. The sample lists under 60,000 distinct CDR3 sequences, more than 9% seen once, with 8.5% to 10% in the top ten.

The sequence was collected from a woman in her thirties with alopecia areata. Some clones in this sample may be carry-over from other donors' samples. The source material was whole blood, sampled in connection with sensitization to the hapten diphenylcyclopropenone (DPC). This chain joins TRBV20-1 and TRBJ2-3; TRBD2 aligns across 9 bases. The CDR3 nucleotides are TGCAGTGCTAGGGCGTTTAGCGGGGGTAGGGCAGATACGCAGTATTTT. Amino acids: CSARAFSGGRADTQYF.